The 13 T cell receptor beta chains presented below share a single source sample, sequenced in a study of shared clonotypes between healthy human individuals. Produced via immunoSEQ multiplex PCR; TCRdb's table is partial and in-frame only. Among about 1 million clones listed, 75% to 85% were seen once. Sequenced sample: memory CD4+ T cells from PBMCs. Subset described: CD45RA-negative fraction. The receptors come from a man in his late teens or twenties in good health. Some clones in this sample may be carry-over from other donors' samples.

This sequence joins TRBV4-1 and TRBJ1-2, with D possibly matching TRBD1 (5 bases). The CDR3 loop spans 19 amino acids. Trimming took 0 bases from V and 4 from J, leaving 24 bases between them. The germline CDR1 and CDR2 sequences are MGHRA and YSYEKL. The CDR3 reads CASSQDWGSSLGSSYGYTF. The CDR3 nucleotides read TGCGCCAGCAGCCAAGATTGGGGGAGCTCCTTGGGGTCAAGCTATGGCTACACCTTC.

CDR3 coding DNA: TGTGCCTGGAGTGTGGCTAGCGGCACAGATACGCAGTATTTT. It is translated as CAWSVASGTDTQYF. The chain is built from TRBV30 and TRBJ2-3; D perhaps matches TRBD2 (6 bases). The ends were cut back, 0 bases at V and 1 base at J, with 8 bases in the middle. CDR3 length: 14 amino acids. CDR1 GTSNPN and CDR2 SVGIG come from the germline V gene (reference sequence).

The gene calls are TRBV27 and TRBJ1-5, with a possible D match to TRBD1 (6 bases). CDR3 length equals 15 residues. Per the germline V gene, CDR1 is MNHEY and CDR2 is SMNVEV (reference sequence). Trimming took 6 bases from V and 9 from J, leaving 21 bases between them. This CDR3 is CASSPSWGGRLPQHF. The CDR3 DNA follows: TGTGCCAGCAGCCCCTCCTGGGGGGGGCGGCTGCCCCAGCATTTT.

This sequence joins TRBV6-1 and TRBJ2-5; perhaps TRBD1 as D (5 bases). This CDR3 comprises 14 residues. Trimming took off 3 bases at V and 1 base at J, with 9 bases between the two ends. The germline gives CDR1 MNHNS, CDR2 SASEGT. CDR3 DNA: TGTGCCAGCAGTGAGGGGCAGATCCAAGAGACCCAGTACTTC. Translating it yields CASSEGQIQETQYF.

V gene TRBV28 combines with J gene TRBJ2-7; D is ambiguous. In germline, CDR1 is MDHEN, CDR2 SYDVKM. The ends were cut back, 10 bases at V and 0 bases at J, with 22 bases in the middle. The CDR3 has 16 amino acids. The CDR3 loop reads CATSDVLIPNSYEQYF. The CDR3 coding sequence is TGTGCCACCTCGGACGTATTAATCCCTAACTCCTACGAGCAGTACTTC.

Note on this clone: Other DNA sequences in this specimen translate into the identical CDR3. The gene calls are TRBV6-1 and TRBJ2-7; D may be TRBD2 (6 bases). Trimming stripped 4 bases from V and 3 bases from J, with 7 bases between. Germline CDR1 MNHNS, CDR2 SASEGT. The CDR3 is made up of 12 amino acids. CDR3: CASSGRGYEQYF. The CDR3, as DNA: TGTGCCAGCAGTGGGCGGGGCTACGAGCAGTACTTC.

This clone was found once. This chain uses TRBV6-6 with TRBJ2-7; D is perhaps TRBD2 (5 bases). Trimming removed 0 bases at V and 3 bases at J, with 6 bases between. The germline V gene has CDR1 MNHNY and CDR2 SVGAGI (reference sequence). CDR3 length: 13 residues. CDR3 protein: CASSYSGLYEQYF. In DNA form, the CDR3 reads TGTGCCAGCAGTTACTCCGGACTCTACGAGCAGTACTTC.

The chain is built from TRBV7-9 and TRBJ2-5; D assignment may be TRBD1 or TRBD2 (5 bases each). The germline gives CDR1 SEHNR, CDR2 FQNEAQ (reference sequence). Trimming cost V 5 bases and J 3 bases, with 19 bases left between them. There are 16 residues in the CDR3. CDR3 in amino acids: CASSARPKGSEETQYF. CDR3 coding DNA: TGTGCCAGCAGCGCCAGGCCCAAGGGGAGTGAAGAGACCCAGTACTTC. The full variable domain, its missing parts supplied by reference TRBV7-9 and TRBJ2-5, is DTGVSQNPRHKITKRGQNVTFRCDPISEHNRLYWYRQTLGQGPEFLTYFQNEAQLEKSRLLSDRFSAERPKGSFSTLEIQRTEQGDSAMYLCASSARPKGSEETQYFGPGTRLLVL.

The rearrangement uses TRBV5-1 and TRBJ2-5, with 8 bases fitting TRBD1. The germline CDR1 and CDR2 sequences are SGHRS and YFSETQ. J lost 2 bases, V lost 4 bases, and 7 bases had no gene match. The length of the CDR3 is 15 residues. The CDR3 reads CASSPDRTGQETQYF. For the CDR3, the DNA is TGCGCCAGCAGCCCGGACCGGACAGGGCAAGAGACCCAGTACTTC.

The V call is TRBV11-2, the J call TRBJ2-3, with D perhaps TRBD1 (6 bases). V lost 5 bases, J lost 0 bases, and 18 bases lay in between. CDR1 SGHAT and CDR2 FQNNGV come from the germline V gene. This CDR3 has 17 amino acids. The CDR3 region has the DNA TGTGCCAGCAGCCGACCAACACAGGGAACGAGCACAGATACGCAGTATTTT. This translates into CASSRPTQGTSTDTQYF.

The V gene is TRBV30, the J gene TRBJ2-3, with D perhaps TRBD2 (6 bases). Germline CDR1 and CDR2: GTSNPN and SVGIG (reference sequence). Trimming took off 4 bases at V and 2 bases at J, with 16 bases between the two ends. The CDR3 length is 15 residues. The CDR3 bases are TGTGCCTGGACCTCCGGGACTCCCTACACAGATACGCAGTATTTT. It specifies CAWTSGTPYTDTQYF.

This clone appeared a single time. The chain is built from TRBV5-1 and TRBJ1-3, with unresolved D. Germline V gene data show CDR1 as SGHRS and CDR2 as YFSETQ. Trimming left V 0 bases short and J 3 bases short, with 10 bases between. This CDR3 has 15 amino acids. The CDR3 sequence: CASSLDPHDGNTIYF. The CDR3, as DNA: TGCGCCAGCAGCTTGGACCCCCATGATGGAAACACCATATATTTT.

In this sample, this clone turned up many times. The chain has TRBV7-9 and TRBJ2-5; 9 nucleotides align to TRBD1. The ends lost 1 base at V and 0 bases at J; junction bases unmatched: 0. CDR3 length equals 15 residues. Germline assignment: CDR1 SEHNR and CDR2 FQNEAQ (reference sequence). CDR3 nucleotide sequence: TGTGCCAGCAGCTTAGGGGACAGGGACCAAGAGACCCAGTACTTC. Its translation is CASSLGDRDQETQYF.